The T cell receptor (beta chain) described here comes from a study of monozygotic twins with inflammatory bowel disease. Total RNA input per TCR library was 3,500 to 4,500 ng. Through template switching, UMIs that included a 6-nucleotide sample barcode were added. TCRdb reprocessed the 5' RACE reads and keeps a single row for each CDR3 protein, giving no DNA. The ten top clones account for less than 2%, within a sample of approximately 200,000 distinct CDR3 sequences. Study observations and caveats: There was no way to distinguish the different T cell subtypes.

This CDR3 region has 12 residues. CDR1 is MNHNY and CDR2 is SVGAGI in the germline V gene (reference sequence). A word on this clonotype: The antigen is unknown.

V gene TRBV6-6 combines with J gene TRBJ2-7; TCRdb lists TRBD2, though no DNA is available to test this call. The sequenced sample was blood. The TCR comes from a human donor with ulcerative colitis or Crohn's disease, or a healthy co-twin of an affected twin (not recorded which). The CDR3 sequence is CASGGAGFEQYF.